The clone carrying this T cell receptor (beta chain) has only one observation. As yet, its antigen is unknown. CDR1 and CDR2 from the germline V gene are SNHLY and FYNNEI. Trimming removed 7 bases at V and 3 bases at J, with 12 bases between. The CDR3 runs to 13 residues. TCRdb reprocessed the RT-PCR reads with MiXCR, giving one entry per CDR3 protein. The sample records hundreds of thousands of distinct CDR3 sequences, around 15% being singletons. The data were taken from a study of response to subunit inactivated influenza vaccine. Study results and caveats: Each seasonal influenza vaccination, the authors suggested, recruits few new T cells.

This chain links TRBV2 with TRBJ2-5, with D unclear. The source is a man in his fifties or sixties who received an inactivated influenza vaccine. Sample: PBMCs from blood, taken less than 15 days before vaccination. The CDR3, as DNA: TGTGCCAGCAAGGGATTTACTAAAGAGACCCAGTACTTC. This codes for CASKGFTKETQYF.